This T cell receptor beta chain appears in the sequencing data of a study of T-cell reconstitution after alpha-beta-depleted transplantation in children (dated by TCRdb to 2016 to 2017). General notes on the study: Using TCR repertoire profiling, the study followed T-cell immune reconstitution in a quantitative way in children after TCRalphabeta/CD19-depleted allogeneic hematopoietic cell transplantation. Study-wide conclusions, independent of this receptor: Over subsequent months, a decline in hyperexpanded clone frequencies was noted, and after one year, T-cell counts and TCRbeta diversity were mostly ascribed to newly produced T cells. In some patients, the high TCRbeta diversity seen at day 60 was put down to recipient T cells and intrathymic progenitors that had survived conditioning. The apparently early alphabetaT-cell count recovery about two months after transplant was reportedly dependent on only several hundred rapidly expanded clones derived from non-depleted graft cells.

The CDR3 runs 18 residues from the cysteine to the phenylalanine. Kept here is only the CDR3 DNA, which spans 54 bases and is read in frame from base 1. As encoded in the germline V gene, CDR1 is SQVTM while CDR2 is ANQGSEA. The germline V and J ends show losses of 3 bases and 2 bases respectively, and no gene match explains 17 bases of the junction. What the treatment or condition label conveys for this sample: allogeneic hematopoietic cell transplantation with graft depleted of TCRalphabeta T cells and CD19 B cells. The children who served as transplant recipients had been given grafts of TCRalphabeta/CD19-depleted allogeneic hematopoietic cells. Library preparation used PCR. Sequencing was performed on an Illumina HiSeq 2500. TCR libraries were prepared with molecular barcoding, using unique molecular identifiers to normalize TCRbeta repertoire quantification. The raw public data were reprocessed by TCRdb itself: fastp quality trimming at Q25, MiXCR clonotype calling, in-frame beta chains only. Each entry merges the rows of one CDR3 protein and shows their most common DNA and genes. For this sample the table gives 800,000 to 1,000,000 distinct CDR3 sequences, of which 25% to 30% were detected only once. The ten top clones hold roughly 28% of the sample.

The table lists this clonotype with a few counts. Its antigen is unknown. Base qualities are not at hand, and no much larger clone is one base apart. The source material was PBMCs, mostly from graft donor cells, sampled 360 days after TCRalphabeta/CD19-depleted stem cell transplant. Recombination linked TRBV29-1 to TRBJ2-3; TRBD1 lines up with 7 middle nucleotides. The clonotype comes from a boy less than two years old who had a stem cell transplant for SCID, so the T cells may come from the graft donor. The CDR3 in this case is CSVDTFLFGQGDTDTQYF. The DNA reads as follows: TGCAGCGTTGATACTTTTTTGTTTGGGCAGGGGGACACAGATACGCAGTATTTT.